Shown below are 27 T cell receptor beta chains from a single sample sequenced in a study of T cells in Graves' hyperthyroidism and ophthalmopathy. RNA transcripts were the template for amplifying TCR beta CDR3 regions. The HTBI primer set served for first-round RT-PCR of the TCR CDR3. TCRdb processed the multiplex PCR reads anew with MiXCR; each CDR3 protein has one entry. The table has 500,000 to 550,000 distinct CDR3 sequences, less than 25% seen once; the top ten hold less than 30%. The specimen was blood. The source is a man between 18 and 29 years old with Graves' hyperthyroidism.

This clonotype was recorded at least ten times. The rearrangement uses TRBV28 and TRBJ1-2, with a possible D match to TRBD1 (6 bases). The V gene's germline CDR1 is MDHEN and CDR2 SYDVKM. This CDR3 has 14 amino acids. Trimming took off 6 bases at V and 7 bases at J, with 18 bases between the two ends. CDR3 sequence (DNA): TGTGCCAGCAGCACGACAGGTAGCCTAGTTGGCTACACCTTC. Its translation: CASSTTGSLVGYTF.

This sequence joins TRBV30 and TRBJ2-2; D call uncertain. V was cut by 1 base and J by 1 base, with 4 bases left in between. The CDR3 is made up of 13 amino acids. Germline V gives CDR1 GTSNPN, CDR2 SVGIG (reference sequence). The CDR3 here is CAWSEQNTGELFF. CDR3 bases: TGTGCCTGGAGTGAGCAGAACACCGGGGAGCTGTTTTTT.

This clonotype has a count of ten or more. The V and J genes are TRBV30 and TRBJ1-2; 7 nucleotides match TRBD1. Germline CDR1 GTSNPN, CDR2 SVGIG (reference sequence). Trimming took 3 bases from V and 6 from J; bases not matched to a gene: 1. The CDR3 extends over 11 amino acids. CDR3 nucleotides: TGTGCCTGGAGAACAGGGGATGGCTACACCTTC. Its translation: CAWRTGDGYTF.

This clonotype was counted ten times or more. The CDR3: CASSFGSTGGETQYF. In nucleotides, the CDR3 is TGCGCCAGCAGCTTCGGGTCGACAGGGGGTGAGACCCAGTACTTC. This sequence joins TRBV5-1 and TRBJ2-5; 9 positions agree with TRBD1. The germline gives CDR1 SGHRS, CDR2 YFSETQ. V trimming: 2 bases; J trimming: 5 bases; junction bases outside the gene matches: 7. The CDR3 sequence is 15 residues long.

This clonotype was observed many times. The chain couples TRBV6-5 to TRBJ2-2; 7 nucleotides match TRBD1. Germline CDR1 MNHEY, CDR2 SVGAGI. The ends lost 2 bases at V and 3 bases at J; junction bases unmatched: 3. This CDR3 comprises 15 residues. Written as DNA, the CDR3 is TGTGCCAGCAGTTACGGGACAGAGGACACCGGGGAGCTGTTTTTT. Residues: CASSYGTEDTGELFF.

CDR3 DNA: TGTGCCAGCAGTCAAGTGGGATTCGGGGAGCTGTTTTTT. Protein: CASSQVGFGELFF. This chain uses TRBV6-1 with TRBJ2-2, with no clear D. From germline, CDR1 is MNHNS and CDR2 SASEGT. The CDR3 extends over 13 amino acids. V lost 5 bases to trimming and J lost 7 bases, with 11 bases between them.

V usage is TRBV12-3 or TRBV12-4 and J usage is TRBJ1-1; D remains ambiguous. Trimming pared 3 bases from V and 5 bases from J, leaving 7 bases between. This CDR3 has 12 amino acids. The CDR3 nucleotides are TGTGCCAGCAGTTTTGGCGCGACTGAAGCTTTCTTT. Amino acids: CASSFGATEAFF.

This clonotype was counted at least ten times. The CDR3 bases are TGTGCCAGCAGTTTCGGAGGGGGCGCCGGTTCTGGAAACACCATATATTTT. This gives the protein CASSFGGGAGSGNTIYF. The chain couples TRBV6-5 to TRBJ1-3; TRBD1 matches 7 bases. Germline CDR1 and CDR2: MNHEY and SVGAGI. This CDR3 comprises 17 residues. J gave up 1 base and V 4 bases, and 10 bases lay outside the gene matches.

This clonotype was seen ten or more times. The chain has TRBV6-1 and TRBJ1-5; D gene uncertain. CDR1 and CDR2 (germline): MNHNS, SASEGT. This CDR3 spans 17 amino acids. The V end was cut by 4 bases, the J end by 0 bases, with 16 bases between. CDR3 sequence (DNA): TGTGCCAGCAGTGTTTCGCCCACTCACGATAGCAATCAGCCCCAGCATTTT. It encodes CASSVSPTHDSNQPQHF.

To note about this clonotype: An end of the junction differs from the germline gene, which may be a read error. This chain connects TRBV7-7 to TRBJ2-5; either TRBD1 or TRBD2 may supply D (5 bases each). Germline CDR1 SSHAT, CDR2 FNYEAQ (reference sequence). CDR3 length: 14 amino acids. The CDR3 bases are TGTGCTAGCAGCTTAGCTGAGGATTTGGGGGCCCAGTACTTC. This codes for CASSLAEDLGAQYF.

The chain links TRBV12-3 or TRBV12-4 to TRBJ2-2; TRBD2 aligns across 9 bases. The J segment lost 3 bases and the V segment lost 2 bases, leaving 13 bases of the junction unmatched. The CDR3 consists of 19 residues. CDR3 nucleotides: TGTGCCAGCAGTTTAAGGGGCCGATGGCTAGCGGGGCACACCGGGGAGCTGTTTTTT. Translating it yields CASSLRGRWLAGHTGELFF.

This clonotype was seen repeatedly, ten times or more. The chain carries TRBV24-1 and TRBJ1-1; possibly TRBD1 for D (6 bases). This CDR3 region has 13 residues. The germline CDR1 and CDR2 sequences are KGHDR and SFDVKD. V dropped 5 bases and J dropped 5 bases, with 11 bases sitting between them. CDR3 sequence (DNA): TGTGCCACCAGTGCGGGGGCTGGGACTGAAGCTTTCTTT. Encoded protein: CATSAGAGTEAFF.

The rearrangement links TRBV6-1 to TRBJ2-5, with D maybe TRBD1 (6 bases). CDR3 length equals 13 residues. Germline V gene data show CDR1 as MNHNS and CDR2 as SASEGT. The V end was cut by 8 bases, the J end by 4 bases, with 14 bases between. The CDR3 DNA follows: TGTGCCAGCGGAAAAACAGGGTCAGAGACCCAGTACTTC. It codes for CASGKTGSETQYF.

As concerns this clonotype: One junction end does not reproduce the germline sequence, and a read error may be involved. V is TRBV5-1 and J is TRBJ2-7; 9 bases agree with TRBD1. The germline CDR1 and CDR2 sequences are SGHRS and YFSETQ. The CDR3 totals 16 residues. The CDR3 nucleotides are TGCGCCAGCCGCTTCAATCAAGGGACAGGGCTGTACGAGCAGTACTTC. Its protein is CASRFNQGTGLYEQYF.

Ten or more counts support this clonotype. This chain connects TRBV6-5 to TRBJ1-3, with D hard to call. The V gene lost 4 bases and the J gene lost 0 bases, with 13 bases spanning the gap. The germline gives CDR1 MNHEY, CDR2 SVGAGI. This CDR3 has 16 amino acids. The CDR3 bases are TGTGCCAGCAGTTTATTGTCTATGGGCTCTGGAAACACCATATATTTT. As protein: CASSLLSMGSGNTIYF.

In its sample, this clonotype was seen many times. This chain links TRBV30 with TRBJ1-1; D unresolved. CDR1 GTSNPN and CDR2 SVGIG come from the germline V gene (reference sequence). Trimming took off 0 bases at V and 6 bases at J, with 8 bases between the two ends. CDR3 length: 12 amino acids. The CDR3 coding sequence is TGTGCCTGGAGTGTGGGGAATCCTGAAGCTTTCTTT. Translating gives CAWSVGNPEAFF. Looking up the rest from reference TRBV30 and TRBJ1-1 gives the full variable domain: SQTIHQWPATLVQPVGSPLSLECTVEGTSNPNLYWYRQAAGRGLQLLFYSVGIGQISSEVPQNLSASRPQDRQFILSSKKLLLSDSGFYLCAWSVGNPEAFFGQGTRLTVV.

In this sample, this clonotype turned up many times. This CDR3 is CATDPGTAASNQPQHF. CDR3 DNA: TGTGCCACAGATCCTGGGACAGCTGCTAGCAATCAGCCCCAGCATTTT. The chain joins TRBV24-1 to TRBJ1-5; 7 bases map to TRBD1. There are 16 residues in the CDR3. V lost 10 bases and J lost 0; bases outside the gene matches: 11. Germline CDR1 KGHDR, CDR2 SFDVKD.

Many counts were recorded for this clonotype. The chain has TRBV11-3 and TRBJ1-2; 9 nucleotides match TRBD1. V trimming: 0 bases; J trimming: 2 bases; junction bases outside the gene matches: 1. The CDR3 totals 15 residues. The V gene's germline CDR1 is SGHNT and CDR2 YENEEA. The CDR3 loop reads CASSLETGGNYGYTF. DNA of the CDR3: TGTGCCAGCAGCTTAGAGACAGGGGGGAACTATGGCTACACCTTC.

The gene calls are TRBV13 and TRBJ1-1; no reliable D call. This CDR3 has 16 amino acids. V was pared by 1 base and J by 6 bases, with 18 bases between. Per the germline V gene, CDR1 is PRHDT and CDR2 is FYEKMQ (reference sequence). The CDR3 spells CASSLVLARVIPEAFF. The CDR3 coding sequence is TGTGCCAGCAGCTTAGTACTGGCTCGGGTTATCCCTGAAGCTTTCTTT.

This clonotype was observed many times. The chain has TRBV5-1 and TRBJ1-1; a weak D match, TRBD1 (5 bases). The V end lost 6 bases, the J end lost 5 bases, and 20 bases lay between the germline ends. CDR1 and CDR2 (germline): SGHRS, YFSETQ. The CDR3 is 15 amino acids. The CDR3, as DNA: TGCGCCAGCAAGTGGACATCTGGGGAGAGAACTGAAGCTTTCTTT. This sequence encodes CASKWTSGERTEAFF.

This clonotype was recorded at least ten times. This rearrangement joins TRBV9 to TRBJ1-3; D remains unclear. The CDR3 contains 13 residues. Looked up from germline, CDR1 is SGDLS and CDR2 is YYNGEE. V gave up 0 bases and J gave up 4 bases, with 5 bases separating them. CDR3 region: CASSVGTGNTIYF. DNA of the CDR3: TGTGCCAGCAGCGTAGGAACAGGAAACACCATATATTTT.

This clonotype was seen ten or more times. The V and J genes are TRBV20-1 and TRBJ1-1, with no clear D. Looked up from germline, CDR1 is DFQATT and CDR2 is SNEGSKA (reference sequence). The V and J ends lost 0 bases and 4 bases respectively, with 12 bases between them. There are 14 residues in the CDR3. CDR3 in amino acids: CSARDLPVTTEAFF. The CDR3 coding sequence is TGCAGTGCTAGAGATTTGCCAGTGACCACTGAAGCTTTCTTT.

This clonotype has ten or more counts. V usage is TRBV28 and J usage is TRBJ1-1; D uncertain. Trimming left V 1 base short and J 2 bases short, with 2 bases between. The CDR3 is 12 residues long. The germline V gene encodes CDR1 MDHEN and CDR2 SYDVKM. CDR3 bases: TGTGCCAGCAGTTTATACAACACTGAAGCTTTCTTT. Amino acid sequence: CASSLYNTEAFF.

The rearrangement joins TRBV30 to TRBJ2-7, with a weak D call TRBD1 (8 bases). Germline lookup yields CDR1 GTSNPN and CDR2 SVGIG (reference sequence). The CDR3 is made up of 13 amino acids. Trimming took 4 bases from V and 1 from J, leaving 11 bases between them. CDR3 in DNA: TGTGCCTGGAACAGGGGGGGGTCCTACGAGCAGTACTTC. Translating gives CAWNRGGSYEQYF.

The chain carries TRBV6-2 or TRBV6-3 and TRBJ1-1; D is unclear. CDR3 length: 11 residues. Trimming took off 3 bases at V and 10 bases at J, with 9 bases between the two ends. Germline CDR1 and CDR2: MNHEY and SVGEGT. CDR3 amino acids: CASSYFGGAFF. The CDR3 DNA is TGTGCCAGCAGTTATTTCGGTGGAGCTTTCTTT.

This clonotype was seen only a few times. This chain uses TRBV5-1 with TRBJ2-7, with a possible D match to TRBD1 (5 bases). CDR1 and CDR2 (germline): SGHRS, YFSETQ. The CDR3 loop spans 14 amino acids. The V end was cut by 0 bases, the J end by 7 bases, with 14 bases between. In nucleotides, the CDR3 is TGCGCCAGCAGCTTGGATCCAGGGTCGGGTGAGCAGTACTTC. It yields the protein CASSLDPGSGEQYF. Filled out from reference TRBV5-1 and TRBJ2-7, the complete variable domain reads KAGVTQTPRYLIKTRGQQVTLSCSPISGHRSVSWYQQTPGQGLQFLFEYFSETQRNKGNFPGRFSGRQFSNSRSEMNVSTLELGDSALYLCASSLDPGSGEQYFGPGTRLTVT.

This clonotype was found a few times. The chain couples TRBV28 to TRBJ1-2; D may be TRBD1 (6 bases). V was cut by 3 bases and J by 2 bases, with 16 bases left in between. The germline V gene encodes CDR1 MDHEN and CDR2 SYDVKM. The CDR3 spans 16 residues. Here the CDR3 reads CASSFIPQTGNYGYTF. CDR3 bases: TGTGCCAGCAGTTTCATCCCCCAAACAGGGAACTATGGCTACACCTTC.